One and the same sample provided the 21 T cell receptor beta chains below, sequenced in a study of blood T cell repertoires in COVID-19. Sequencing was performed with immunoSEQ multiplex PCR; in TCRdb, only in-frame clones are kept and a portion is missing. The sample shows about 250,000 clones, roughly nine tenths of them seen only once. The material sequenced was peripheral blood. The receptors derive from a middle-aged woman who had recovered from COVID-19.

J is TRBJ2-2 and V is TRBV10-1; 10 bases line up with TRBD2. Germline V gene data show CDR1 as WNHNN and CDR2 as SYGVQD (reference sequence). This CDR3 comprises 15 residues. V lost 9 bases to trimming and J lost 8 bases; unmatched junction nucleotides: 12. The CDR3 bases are TGCGCCAGGGGGACTAGCGCCAACCAAGGGGGGGAGCTGTTTTTT. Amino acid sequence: CARGTSANQGGELFF.

CDR3 residues: CASSFPEWVYGYTF. In DNA form, the CDR3 reads TGTGCCAGCAGTTTTCCGGAGTGGGTATATGGCTACACCTTC. The chain has TRBV27 and TRBJ1-2; D gene unclear. Germline V gives CDR1 MNHEY, CDR2 SMNVEV (reference sequence). The germline V and J ends were trimmed by 3 bases and 5 bases, with 13 bases remaining between them. The CDR3 has 14 residues.

DNA of the CDR3: TGTGCCAGCAGCTTAGTCCCAGCGGGAGTACGAGAGCAGTTCTTC. It translates to CASSLVPAGVREQFF. V usage is TRBV7-9 and J usage is TRBJ2-1, with 8 bases that match TRBD2. The CDR3 has 15 residues. V lost 1 base, J lost 10 bases, and 9 bases stayed unmatched. Germline V CDR1 and CDR2: SEHNR, FQNEAQ (reference sequence).

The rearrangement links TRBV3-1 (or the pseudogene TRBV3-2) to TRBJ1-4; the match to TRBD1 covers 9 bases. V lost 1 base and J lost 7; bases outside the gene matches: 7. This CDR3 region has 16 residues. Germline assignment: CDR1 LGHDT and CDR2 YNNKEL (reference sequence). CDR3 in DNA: TGTGCCAGCAGCCAAGCATGGGAGACAGGGGGTGAAAAACTGTTTTTT. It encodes CASSQAWETGGEKLFF.

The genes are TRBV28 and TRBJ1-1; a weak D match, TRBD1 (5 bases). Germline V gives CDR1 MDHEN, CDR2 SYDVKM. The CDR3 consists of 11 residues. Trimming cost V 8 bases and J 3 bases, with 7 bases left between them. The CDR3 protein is CASGADTEAFF. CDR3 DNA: TGTGCCAGCGGGGCCGACACTGAAGCTTTCTTT.

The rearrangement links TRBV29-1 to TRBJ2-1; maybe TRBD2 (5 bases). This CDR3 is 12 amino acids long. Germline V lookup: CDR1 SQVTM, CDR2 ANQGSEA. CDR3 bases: TGCATCACTAGTGATTCCTACAATGAGCAGTTCTTC. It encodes CITSDSYNEQFF.

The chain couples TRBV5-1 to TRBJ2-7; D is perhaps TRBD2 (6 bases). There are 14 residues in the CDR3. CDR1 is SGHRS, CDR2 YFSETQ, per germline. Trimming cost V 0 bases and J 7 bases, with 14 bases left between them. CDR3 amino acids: CASSLAGETGEQYV. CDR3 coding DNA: TGCGCCAGCAGCTTGGCGGGGGAGACTGGTGAGCAGTACGTC.

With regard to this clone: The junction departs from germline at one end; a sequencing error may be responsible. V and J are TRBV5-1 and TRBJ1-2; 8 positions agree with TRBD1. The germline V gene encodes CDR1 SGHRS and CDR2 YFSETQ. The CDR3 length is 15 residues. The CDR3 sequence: CASSSQGGSDYGYTF. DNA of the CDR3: TGCGCCAGCAGCTCACAGGGGGGGAGTGACTACGGCTACACCTTC.

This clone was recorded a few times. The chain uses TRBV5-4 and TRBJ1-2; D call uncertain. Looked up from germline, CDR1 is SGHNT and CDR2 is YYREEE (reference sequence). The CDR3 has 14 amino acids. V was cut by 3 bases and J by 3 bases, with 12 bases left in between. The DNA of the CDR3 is TGTGCCAGCAGCTCGAGGGAGTGGTACTATGGCTACACCTTC. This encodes CASSSREWYYGYTF.

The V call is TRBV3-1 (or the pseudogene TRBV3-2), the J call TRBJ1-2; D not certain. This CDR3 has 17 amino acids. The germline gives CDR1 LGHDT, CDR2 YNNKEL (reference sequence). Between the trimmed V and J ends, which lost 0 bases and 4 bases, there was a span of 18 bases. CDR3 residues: CASSQDPTPRRSYGYTF. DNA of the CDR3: TGTGCCAGCAGCCAAGATCCAACACCCCGGAGGAGCTATGGCTACACCTTC.

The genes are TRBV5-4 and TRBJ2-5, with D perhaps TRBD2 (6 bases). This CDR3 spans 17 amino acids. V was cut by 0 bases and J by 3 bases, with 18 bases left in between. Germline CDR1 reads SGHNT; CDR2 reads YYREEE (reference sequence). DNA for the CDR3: TGTGCCAGCAGCTTGGATGGGGGACTTTCAAAAAAAGAGACCCAGTACTTC. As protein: CASSLDGGLSKKETQYF.

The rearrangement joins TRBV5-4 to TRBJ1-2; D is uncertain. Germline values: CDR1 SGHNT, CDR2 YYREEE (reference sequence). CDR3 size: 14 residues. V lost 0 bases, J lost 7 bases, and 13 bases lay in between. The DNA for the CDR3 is TGTGCCAGCAGCTTGGTTGGGCGTCTCTCTGGCTACACCTTC. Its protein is CASSLVGRLSGYTF.

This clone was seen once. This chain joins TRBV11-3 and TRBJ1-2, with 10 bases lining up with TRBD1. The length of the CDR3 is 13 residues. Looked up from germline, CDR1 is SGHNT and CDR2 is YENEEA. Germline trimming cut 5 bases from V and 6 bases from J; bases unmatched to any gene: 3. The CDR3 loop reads CASSGDRGHGYTF. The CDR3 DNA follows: TGTGCCAGCAGCGGCGACAGGGGGCATGGCTACACCTTC. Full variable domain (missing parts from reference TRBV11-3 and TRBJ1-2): EAGVVQSPRYKIIEKKQPVAFWCNPISGHNTLYWYLQNLGQGPELLIRYENEEAVDDSQLPKDRFSAERLKGVDSTLKIQPAELGDSAVYLCASSGDRGHGYTFGSGTRLTVV.

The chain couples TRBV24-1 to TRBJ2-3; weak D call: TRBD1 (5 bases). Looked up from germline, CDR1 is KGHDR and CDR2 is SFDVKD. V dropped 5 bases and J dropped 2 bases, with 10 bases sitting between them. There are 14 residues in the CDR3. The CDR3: CATSGAGPTDTQYF. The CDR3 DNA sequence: TGTGCCACCAGTGGCGCAGGGCCCACAGATACGCAGTATTTT.

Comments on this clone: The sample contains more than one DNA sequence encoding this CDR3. The CDR3 spells CASSEQGGNQPQHF. CDR3 sequence (DNA): TGTGCCAGCAGTGAACAGGGGGGAAATCAGCCCCAGCATTTT. The gene calls are TRBV6-1 and TRBJ1-5, with 7 bases aligning to TRBD1. The V and J ends lost 2 bases and 4 bases, in that order; junction bases with no gene match: 2. The CDR3 is 14 residues long. Germline V gene sequence: CDR1 MNHNS, CDR2 SASEGT.

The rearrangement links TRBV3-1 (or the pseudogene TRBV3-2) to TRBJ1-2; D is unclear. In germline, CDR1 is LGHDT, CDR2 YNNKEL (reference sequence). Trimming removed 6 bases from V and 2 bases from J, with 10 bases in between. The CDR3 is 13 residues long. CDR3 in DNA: TGTGCCAGCAGACAGAGAGAAAACTATGGCTACACCTTC. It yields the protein CASRQRENYGYTF.

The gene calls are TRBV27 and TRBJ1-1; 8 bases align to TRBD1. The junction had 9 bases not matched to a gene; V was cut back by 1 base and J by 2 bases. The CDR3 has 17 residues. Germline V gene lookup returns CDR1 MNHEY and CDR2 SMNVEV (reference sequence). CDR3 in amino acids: CASSLFSSGGENTEAFF. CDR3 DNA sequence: TGTGCCAGCAGTTTATTTTCGTCAGGGGGCGAAAACACTGAAGCTTTCTTT.

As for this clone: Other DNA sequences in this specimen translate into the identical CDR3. CDR3 loop: CASSIRGTDTQYF. DNA for the CDR3: TGTGCCAGTAGTATCCGGGGCACAGATACGCAGTATTTT. The chain employs TRBV19 and TRBJ2-3; no clear D gene. The length of the CDR3 is 13 residues. Germline CDR1 LNHDA, CDR2 SQIVND (reference sequence). Deletions cut 3 bases from V and 1 base from J, with 5 bases between.

The CDR3 reads CASSLEGGLYEQYF. Written as DNA, the CDR3 is TGTGCCAGCAGCTTGGAGGGGGGGCTATACGAGCAGTACTTC. V usage is TRBV5-4 and J usage is TRBJ2-7, with D perhaps TRBD2 (7 bases). Germline V gene sequence: CDR1 SGHNT, CDR2 YYREEE (reference sequence). V gave up 0 bases and J gave up 4 bases, with 11 bases separating them. This CDR3 contains 14 residues.

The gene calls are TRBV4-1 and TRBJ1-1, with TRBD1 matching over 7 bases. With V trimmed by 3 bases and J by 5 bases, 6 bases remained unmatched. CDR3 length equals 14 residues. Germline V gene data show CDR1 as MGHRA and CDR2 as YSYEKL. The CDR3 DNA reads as TGCGCCAGCAGCCACCGGACAGGTTGGACTGAAGCTTTCTTT. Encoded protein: CASSHRTGWTEAFF.

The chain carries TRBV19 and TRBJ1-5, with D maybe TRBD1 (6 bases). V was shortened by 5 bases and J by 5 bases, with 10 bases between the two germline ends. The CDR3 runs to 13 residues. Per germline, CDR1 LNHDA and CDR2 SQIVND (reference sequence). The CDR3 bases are TGTGCCAGTAGTCCGGACAGATATCAGCCCCAGCATTTT. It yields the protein CASSPDRYQPQHF.